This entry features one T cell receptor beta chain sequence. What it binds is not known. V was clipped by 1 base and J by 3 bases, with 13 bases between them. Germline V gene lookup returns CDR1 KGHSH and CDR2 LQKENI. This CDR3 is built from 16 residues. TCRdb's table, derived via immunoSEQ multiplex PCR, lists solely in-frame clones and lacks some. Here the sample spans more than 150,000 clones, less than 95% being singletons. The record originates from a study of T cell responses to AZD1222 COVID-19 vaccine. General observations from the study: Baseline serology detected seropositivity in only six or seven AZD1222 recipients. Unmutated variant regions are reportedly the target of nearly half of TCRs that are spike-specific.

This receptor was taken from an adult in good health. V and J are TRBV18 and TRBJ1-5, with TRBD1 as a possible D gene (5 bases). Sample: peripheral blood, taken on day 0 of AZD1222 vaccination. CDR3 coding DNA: TGTGCCAGCTCACCACTTCCAGGGTTGGTCAATCAGCCCCAGCATTTT. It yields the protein CASSPLPGLVNQPQHF.